A single sample gave rise to the 32 T cell receptor beta chains below, sequenced in a study of T-cell reconstitution after alpha-beta-depleted transplantation in children. TCRbeta library preparation incorporated unique molecular identifiers. Each CDR3 protein gets one entry after TCRdb re-called the PCR reads with MiXCR. The data show roughly 300,000 distinct CDR3 sequences, roughly 10% seen once. The sample was peripheral blood, taken 180 days after TCRalphabeta/CD19-depleted stem cell transplant. These receptors came from a male patient between 2 and 10 years old who had a stem cell transplant for chronic granulomatous disease, so the T cells may come from the graft donor.

This clonotype was found many times. The rearrangement links TRBV29-1 to TRBJ2-7, with D perhaps TRBD1 (5 bases). Trimming stripped 4 bases from V and 5 bases from J, with 15 bases between. This CDR3 is built from 13 residues. Per germline, CDR1 SQVTM and CDR2 ANQGSEA. The CDR3 is CSVVGQGTDEQYF. The CDR3, as DNA: TGCAGCGTTGTCGGGCAGGGTACAGACGAGCAGTACTTC.

This clonotype was observed many times. The chain combines TRBV28 with TRBJ2-1; TRBD2 aligns across 7 bases. CDR1 and CDR2 from the germline V gene are MDHEN and SYDVKM. CDR3 length: 14 amino acids. After removal of 7 bases from V and 6 bases from J, the junction contained 9 bases not matched to a gene. The DNA of the CDR3 is TGTGCCAGCATAGGCGGGAGTTTTACCAATGAGCAGTTCTTC. It encodes CASIGGSFTNEQFF.

This clonotype was seen a few times. The CDR3 end shows no conserved phenylalanine or tryptophan, and so a read error is likely. The CDR3 nucleotides read TGTGCCATCAGTGACACTAGCGGGAGTTACGAGCAGTACTCC. This encodes CAISDTSGSYEQYS. The chain uses TRBV10-3 and TRBJ2-7; 11 nucleotides match TRBD2. The length of the CDR3 is 14 residues. After removal of 3 bases from V and 4 bases from J, the junction contained 2 bases not matched to a gene. The germline gives CDR1 ENHRY, CDR2 SYGVKD.

This clonotype was observed a few times. The V gene is TRBV24-1, the J gene TRBJ2-7; maybe TRBD1 (6 bases). The CDR3 runs to 14 residues. Germline V gene data show CDR1 as KGHDR and CDR2 as SFDVKD. Deletions cut 4 bases from V and 2 bases from J, with 11 bases between. CDR3 region: CATSDTGKTYEQYF. For the CDR3, the DNA is TGTGCCACCAGTGACACAGGGAAAACCTACGAGCAGTACTTC.

This clonotype was picked up many times. V and J are TRBV19 and TRBJ1-1; 11 bases agree with TRBD1. The CDR3 runs to 14 residues. Trimming removed 6 bases from V and 6 bases from J; junction bases left unmatched: 6. The germline V gene has CDR1 LNHDA and CDR2 SQIVND (reference sequence). The CDR3 DNA reads TGTGCCAGTAGGTCCGGGACAGGGGGAGCTGAAGCTTTCTTT. It yields the protein CASRSGTGGAEAFF. Full variable domain (outside the CDR3, taken from reference TRBV19 and TRBJ1-1): DGGITQSPKYLFRKEGQNVTLSCEQNLNHDAMYWYRQDPGQGLRLIYYSQIVNDFQKGDIAEGYSVSREKKESFPLTVTSAQKNPTAFYLCASRSGTGGAEAFFGQGTRLTVV.

This clonotype has ten or more counts. V gene TRBV29-1 combines with J gene TRBJ2-1; D unresolved. The CDR3 extends over 13 amino acids. Deletions cut 3 bases from V and 0 bases from J, with 6 bases between. CDR1 and CDR2 from the germline V gene are SQVTM and ANQGSEA. The CDR3 DNA sequence: TGCAGCGTTGACGGCAGCTCCTACAATGAGCAGTTCTTC. It translates to CSVDGSSYNEQFF.

Notes on this clonotype: Given a much more abundant clone one base away, this may be a read error. CDR3 DNA: TGTGCCAGCAGGGGACAGGGCAACATCGTCGCTAATGAAAAACTGCTTTTT. Protein: CASRGQGNIVANEKLLF. This rearrangement joins TRBV6-1 to TRBJ1-4; TRBD1 matches 9 bases. Germline CDR1 and CDR2: MNHNS and SASEGT. The CDR3 is 17 amino acids.

The CDR3 region has the DNA TGTGCCAGTAGTACCTCAAGGACAGGGAGGGGTGAGCAGTTCTTC. Amino acids: CASSTSRTGRGEQFF. V is TRBV19 and J is TRBJ2-1; possibly TRBD1 for D (8 bases). This CDR3 has 15 amino acids. From germline, CDR1 is LNHDA and CDR2 SQIVND (reference sequence). V lost 4 bases and J 9 bases, leaving 19 bases between the germline ends. The whole variable domain, remainder taken from reference TRBV19 and TRBJ2-1, is DGGITQSPKYLFRKEGQNVTLSCEQNLNHDAMYWYRQDPGQGLRLIYYSQIVNDFQKGDIAEGYSVSREKKESFPLTVTSAQKNPTAFYLCASSTSRTGRGEQFFGPGTRLTVL.

This clonotype was recorded at least ten times. Compared with germline, one end of the junction differs, possibly owing to a read error. The chain couples TRBV5-1 to TRBJ1-5; D uncertain. The CDR3 consists of 15 residues. Germline V gene sequence: CDR1 SGHRS, CDR2 YFSETQ. The CDR3 protein is CASSLVQKGNQPQHF. The CDR3 bases are TGCGCCAGCAGCTTGGTACAGAAAGGTAATCAACCCCAGCATTTT.

About this clonotype: A much larger clone differs by one base, so this may be a read error. The chain links TRBV7-9 to TRBJ2-7; tentatively, D is TRBD1 (6 bases). Trimming left V 5 bases short and J 3 bases short, with 17 bases between. Germline CDR1 SEHNR, CDR2 FQNEAQ (reference sequence). The CDR3 extends over 15 amino acids. The CDR3 DNA reads as TGTGCCAGCAGCGTAGGGGCAGTGACAGGCTACGAGCAGTACTTC. Encoded protein: CASSVGAVTGYEQYF.

This clonotype was observed at least ten times. The gene calls are TRBV5-1 and TRBJ1-1; 12 positions agree with TRBD1. Unmatched junction bases numbered 8, after V lost 4 bases and J lost 7 bases. The germline gives CDR1 SGHRS, CDR2 YFSETQ. This CDR3 region has 15 residues. CDR3 bases: TGCGCCAGCAGCCCGGGACAGGGGGCCCGGGGTGAAGCTTTCTTT. This sequence encodes CASSPGQGARGEAFF.

At least ten counts were recorded for this clonotype. In nucleotides, the CDR3 is TGTGCCAGCAGCCCCCCGCGGGGGATTAATGAAAAACTGTTTTTT. Translation gives CASSPPRGINEKLFF. This chain links TRBV28 with TRBJ1-4; D is perhaps TRBD1 (5 bases). V dropped 6 bases and J dropped 4 bases, with 15 bases sitting between them. Per germline, CDR1 MDHEN and CDR2 SYDVKM. This CDR3 contains 15 residues.

The table lists this clonotype with many counts. The chain is built from TRBV9 and TRBJ1-3; D is uncertain. V was trimmed by 4 bases and J by 0 bases, leaving 5 bases between them. The CDR3 spans 13 residues. Germline-derived CDR1 and CDR2 are SGDLS and YYNGEE. The CDR3 nucleotides read TGTGCCAGCAGCATGGACTCTGGAAACACCATATATTTT. Protein product: CASSMDSGNTIYF.

This rearrangement joins TRBV3-1 to TRBJ2-7; TRBD2 aligns across 14 bases. The V and J ends lost 4 bases and 3 bases, in that order; junction bases with no gene match: 8. The CDR3 is made up of 17 amino acids. Germline values: CDR1 LGHDT, CDR2 YNNKEL (reference sequence). CDR3 residues: CASSPGTSGGPDYEQYF. The CDR3 DNA sequence: TGTGCCAGCAGCCCCGGGACTAGCGGGGGACCAGACTACGAGCAGTACTTC.

As for this clonotype: This may be a read error, as it is one base from a much larger clone. V usage is TRBV7-8 and J usage is TRBJ1-5; D gene uncertain. The germline gives CDR1 SGHVS, CDR2 FQNEAQ. This CDR3 spans 13 amino acids. The CDR3 DNA reads TGTGCCAGAGAAGGGTTTTCAACTCAGCCCCAGCCTTTT. This gives the protein CAREGFSTQPQPF.

The chain has TRBV11-2 and TRBJ2-5; perhaps TRBD2 as D (5 bases). Trimming left V 0 bases short and J 4 bases short, with 15 bases between. The CDR3 totals 16 residues. The germline V gene has CDR1 SGHAT and CDR2 FQNNGV. CDR3 nucleotides: TGTGCCAGCAGCTTAGAAGACGGGATACGGAGAGAGACCCAGTACTTC. Amino acid sequence: CASSLEDGIRRETQYF.

This clonotype was seen at least ten times. The V and J genes are TRBV9 and TRBJ2-2; D unresolved. CDR1 SGDLS and CDR2 YYNGEE come from the germline V gene. The V gene lost 0 bases and the J gene lost 1 base, with 4 bases spanning the gap. The CDR3 sequence is 14 residues long. CDR3 sequence: CASSVGGNTGELFF. CDR3 bases: TGTGCCAGCAGCGTAGGAGGGAACACCGGGGAGCTGTTTTTT.

Ten or more counts support this clonotype. The chain combines TRBV10-2 with TRBJ2-1, with a possible D match to TRBD1 (6 bases). V was cut by 10 bases and J by 5 bases, with 18 bases left in between. CDR3 length equals 14 residues. Germline-derived CDR1 and CDR2 are WSHSY and SAAADI. Written as DNA, the CDR3 is TGCGCCACCGTGGGACACGGCCCAAACAATGAGCAGTTCTTC. Its protein is CATVGHGPNNEQFF.

This clonotype was counted many times. This sequence joins TRBV29-1 and TRBJ1-2; a weak D match, TRBD1 (6 bases). Per the germline V gene, CDR1 is SQVTM and CDR2 is ANQGSEA. Trimming removed 4 bases from V and 2 bases from J, with 14 bases in between. The CDR3 is 14 amino acids. CDR3 sequence (DNA): TGCAGCGTTGTCCGGGGGGCGGTAAACTATGGCTACACCTTC. Amino acids: CSVVRGAVNYGYTF.

The sample holds many counts of this clonotype. The gene calls are TRBV4-3 and TRBJ2-7, with a weak D call TRBD1 (6 bases). With 0 bases removed from V and 0 bases from J, the gap between germline ends came to 9 bases. Germline CDR1 reads LGHNA; CDR2 reads YSLEER. This CDR3 region has 15 residues. The CDR3 DNA reads as TGCGCCAGCAGCCAAGATACGGACAGCTCCTACGAGCAGTACTTC. It yields the protein CASSQDTDSSYEQYF.

This clonotype showed up just a few times. The V call is TRBV12-3 or TRBV12-4, the J call TRBJ2-3; the match to TRBD2 covers 12 bases. Trimming removed 5 bases from V and 11 bases from J; junction bases left unmatched: 8. This CDR3 comprises 14 residues. CDR3 region: CASSPTTSGSGQYF. The CDR3 DNA reads as TGTGCCAGCAGTCCTACGACTAGCGGGAGTGGGCAGTATTTT.

This clonotype was found many times. This rearrangement joins TRBV7-8 to TRBJ2-1; D is ambiguous. This CDR3 has 15 amino acids. Trimming took off 5 bases at V and 5 bases at J, with 16 bases between the two ends. The germline V gene encodes CDR1 SGHVS and CDR2 FQNEAQ. The CDR3 here is CASSPSSGLDNEQFF. The CDR3 DNA sequence: TGTGCCAGCAGCCCGTCCTCGGGTCTGGACAATGAGCAGTTCTTC.

This clonotype occurred many times. This chain joins TRBV5-1 and TRBJ2-6, with unresolved D. Germline V gene sequence: CDR1 SGHRS, CDR2 YFSETQ. The CDR3 sequence is 17 residues long. V was clipped by 4 bases and J by 0 bases, with 14 bases between them. The CDR3 region is CASSHGVRLSGANVLTF. CDR3 DNA sequence: TGCGCCAGCAGCCATGGCGTGAGGCTCTCTGGGGCCAACGTCCTGACTTTC.

This clonotype was recorded at least ten times. The chain employs TRBV20-1 and TRBJ2-1; TRBD2 agrees at 12 bases. V lost 6 bases to trimming and J lost 4 bases; unmatched junction nucleotides: 22. The germline V gene has CDR1 DFQATT and CDR2 SNEGSKA (reference sequence). This CDR3 has 20 amino acids. CDR3 protein: CSANSYALAGGPPLYNEQFF. The CDR3 nucleotides are TGCAGTGCAAACTCTTATGCACTAGCGGGGGGACCCCCCCTATACAATGAGCAGTTCTTC.

This clonotype was counted ten times or more. V and J are TRBV20-1 and TRBJ2-2; D is undetermined. This CDR3 is 14 amino acids long. Germline CDR1 and CDR2: DFQATT and SNEGSKA (reference sequence). V was cut by 0 bases and J by 7 bases, with 12 bases left in between. CDR3: CSAREPLIIGELFF. Here the CDR3 DNA reads TGCAGTGCTAGAGAACCTCTTATAATCGGGGAGCTGTTTTTT.

The V gene is TRBV19, the J gene TRBJ1-2; 9 nucleotides match TRBD1. The CDR3 runs 16 residues. Unmatched junction bases numbered 10, after V lost 3 bases and J lost 5 bases. Germline V gives CDR1 LNHDA, CDR2 SQIVND (reference sequence). The CDR3 region is CASSIPYDRGIYGYTF. Here the CDR3 DNA reads TGTGCCAGTAGTATCCCTTACGACAGGGGGATATATGGCTACACCTTC.

This clonotype was detected many times. V and J are TRBV29-1 and TRBJ2-3, with 10 bases matching TRBD2. The V gene end was trimmed by 7 bases and the J gene end by 4 bases; junction bases not matched to a gene: 20. CDR1 is SQVTM, CDR2 ANQGSEA, per germline. The CDR3 contains 18 residues. The CDR3 reads CSAETRTTSGVRADTQYF. The CDR3 DNA sequence: TGCAGCGCCGAAACGCGGACAACTAGCGGGGTTAGGGCAGATACGCAGTATTTT.

Many counts were recorded for this clonotype. The V call is TRBV4-3, the J call TRBJ2-7, with 7 bases lining up with TRBD2. This CDR3 has 15 residues. V lost 0 bases and J lost 6; bases outside the gene matches: 8. The germline CDR1 and CDR2 sequences are LGHNA and YSLEER. CDR3 residues: CASSQDDGGSSEQYF. CDR3 DNA sequence: TGCGCCAGCAGCCAAGATGACGGCGGGAGCAGCGAGCAGTACTTC.

This clonotype was detected ten times or more. V gene TRBV29-1 combines with J gene TRBJ2-1, with TRBD1 as a possible D gene (5 bases). Germline V lookup: CDR1 SQVTM, CDR2 ANQGSEA. The V gene lost 2 bases and the J gene lost 0 bases, with 20 bases spanning the gap. This CDR3 contains 18 residues. The CDR3 region is CSVEQGILGENSYNEQFF. Here the CDR3 DNA reads TGCAGCGTTGAACAGGGTATTCTGGGTGAGAACTCCTACAATGAGCAGTTCTTC.

This clonotype has at least ten counts. The V call is TRBV7-8, the J call TRBJ1-2, with D uncertain. The length of the CDR3 is 14 residues. Germline V lookup: CDR1 SGHVS, CDR2 FQNEAQ. V lost 1 base and J 8 bases, leaving 14 bases between the germline ends. Written as DNA, the CDR3 is TGTGCCAGCAGCTTAGAGGGTCGGTGGGAAGGCTACACCTTC. Translating it yields CASSLEGRWEGYTF.

This clonotype has at least ten counts. This sequence joins TRBV2 and TRBJ2-3, with 9 bases fitting TRBD1. V dropped 0 bases and J dropped 2; count of bases not matched to a gene: 6. Germline V gene data show CDR1 as SNHLY and CDR2 as FYNNEI. This CDR3 has 17 residues. The CDR3 loop is CASSEAGTGLYTDTQYF. CDR3 in DNA: TGTGCCAGCAGTGAAGCGGGGACAGGGTTATACACAGATACGCAGTATTTT.

This clonotype was observed many times. The chain links TRBV12-3 or TRBV12-4 to TRBJ2-7, with TRBD2 matching over 8 bases. The CDR3 totals 18 residues. V dropped 0 bases and J dropped 1; count of bases not matched to a gene: 11. The CDR3 sequence: CASSLALVSGGGSYEQYF. CDR3 DNA sequence: TGTGCCAGCAGTTTAGCGCTAGTTTCGGGAGGGGGGTCCTACGAGCAGTACTTC.